The rows below give T cell receptor beta chains drawn from one sample of a study of radiation and T cells in renal cell carcinoma. Profiled with immunoSEQ multiplex PCR; TCRdb holds only in-frame clones, not every one. This table has fewer than 20,000 clones, 50% to 70% appearing once. This material consisted of tumor tissue, taken from a patient whose treatment included radiotherapy and nephrectomy. These receptors came from a man aged 50-59 years with renal cell carcinoma. Both conserved end residues are part of each CDR3. The D gene is left open where the match is weak. The size entry is marked missing in some rows and otherwise reads once, few, many or a size class.

>TRBD1|TRBV30|-|TRBJ1-6
TGTGCCTGGAGTGTACGTGACAGGGTGAATTCACCCCTCCACTTT
CAWSVRDRVNSPLHF
>TRBD1|TRBV4-3|-|TRBJ2-7
TGCGCCAGCGGAAGGGACAGGGGGTACGAGCAGTACTTC
CASGRDRGYEQYF
>TRBD2|TRBV6-6|-|TRBJ2-7
TGTGCCAGCAGTTACTCGGGTAGCGGGGGGAGAAACGAGCAGTACTTC
CASSYSGSGGRNEQYF
>-|TRBV29-1|-|TRBJ2-5
TGCAGCGTTCGGGCAGGGGAGACCCAGTACTTC
CSVRAGETQYF
>-|TRBV19|-|TRBJ2-3
TGTGCCAGTAGACCTCCGGGACTTCACACAGATACGCAGTATTTT
CASRPPGLHTDTQYF
>-|TRBV9|once|TRBJ1-1
TGTGCCAGCAGCTTCCGACACAACACTGAAGCTTTCTTT
CASSFRHNTEAFF
>TRBD2|TRBV7-9|-|TRBJ2-3
TGTGCCAGCAGCAGACTAGCGGGGCTCCAGAGCACAGATACGCAGTATTTT
CASSRLAGLQSTDTQYF
>-|TRBV5-4|medium-sized|TRBJ2-7
TGTGCCAGCAGCTCCAATGCCGGGGAGCAGTACTTC
CASSSNAGEQYF
>TRBD2|TRBV9|medium-sized|TRBJ2-5
TGTGCCAGCAGCGTATATGGGGAGCCGGGGGGGACCCAGTACTTC
CASSVYGEPGGTQYF
>-|TRBV2|medium-sized|TRBJ1-5
TGTGCCAGCAGTAGGGGGATCTCTCAGCCCCAGCATTTT
CASSRGISQPQHF
>TRBD2|TRBV9|-|TRBJ2-5
TGTGCCAGCAGCGCGGCCCCCGGGGCGGGAGGGGAGACCCAGTACTTC
CASSAAPGAGGETQYF
>-|TRBV5-6|-|TRBJ2-3
TGTGCCAGCAGCTTCGAAACTCAAAGGCCTGCAGATACGCAGTATTTT
CASSFETQRPADTQYF
>-|TRBV7-8|-|TRBJ2-1
TGTGCCAGCAGCCTCACACGGGGGAGGTTTGGGTACAATGAGCAGTTCTTC
CASSLTRGRFGYNEQFF
>TRBD1|TRBV5-1|-|TRBJ2-6
TGCGCCAGCAGCTTGATCCCAGGGGGCCCGGTCGGGGCCAACGTCCTGACTTTC
CASSLIPGGPVGANVLTF
>TRBD1|TRBV7-2|many|TRBJ1-2
TGTGCCAGCAGCCGGACAGGGGGCTCGGATAACTATGGCTACACCTTC
CASSRTGGSDNYGYTF
>-|TRBV7-5|-|TRBJ1-5
TGTGCCAGAAGCTTCTTATCCATTGGCGGATACTATAGCAATCAGCCCCAGCATTTT
CARSFLSIGGYYSNQPQHF
>-|TRBV5-1|few|TRBJ1-2
TGCGCCAGCAGCTTGGAGGTAGGGCAGGTTGGCTACACCTTC
CASSLEVGQVGYTF
>-|TRBV4-3|-|TRBJ2-2
TGCGCCAGCAGCCTTCTCCGTTGGGACACCGGGGAGCTGTTTTTT
CASSLLRWDTGELFF
>-|TRBV27|-|TRBJ2-5
TGTGCCAGCAGTTCAAAAGCGGGTCCGGGAGAGACCCAGTACTTC
CASSSKAGPGETQYF